These 5 T cell receptor beta chains came from one sample sequenced in a study of T cell repertoires in cytomegalovirus infection. No cognate antigen is known for these TCRs. A single record per CDR3 protein comes from TCRdb applying MiXCR to the reads. The sample holds 700,000 to 850,000 distinct CDR3 sequences, approximately 32% seen once. The sequencing here drew on cultured CD8+ T cells from PBMCs, taken from culture after CMV antigen stimulation. Receptors originate from a human donor in good health (CMV status not recorded). Some clones in this sample may be carry-over from other donors' samples.

This clonotype was detected once. One end of the junction varies from germline; a read error may be responsible. This chain links TRBV2 with TRBJ1-1; D is unresolved. This CDR3 is 11 amino acids long. CDR1 is SNHLY and CDR2 is FYNNEI in the germline V gene. The DNA of the CDR3 is TGTGTCAGCAGAGCCCGTACTGAAGCTTTCTTT. It yields the protein CVSRARTEAFF.

This clonotype was picked up a small number of times. The gene calls are TRBV19 and TRBJ1-2, with D possibly being TRBD1 (5 bases). Per the germline V gene, CDR1 is LNHDA and CDR2 is SQIVND (reference sequence). The CDR3 spans 13 residues. V lost 6 bases to trimming and J lost 8 bases, with 16 bases between them. This CDR3 is CASRGPGAEGYTF. The CDR3 DNA is TGTGCCAGTAGGGGACCCGGCGCCGAGGGCTACACCTTC.

The chain has TRBV6-2 or TRBV6-3 and TRBJ2-5, with unresolved D. Per germline, CDR1 MNHEY and CDR2 SVGEGT. V lost 10 bases and J 5 bases, leaving 14 bases between the germline ends. The CDR3 is 12 amino acids. CDR3 nucleotide sequence: TGTGCCACCCTCGGCGGAGTGGAGACCCAGTACTTC. It is translated as CATLGGVETQYF.

This chain connects TRBV5-4 to TRBJ2-3, with D tentatively TRBD2 (5 bases). The CDR3 spans 16 residues. The ends were cut back, 5 bases at V and 1 base at J, with 17 bases in the middle. Germline V gene data show CDR1 as SGHNT and CDR2 as YYREEE (reference sequence). The CDR3: CASSPVEGIGTDTQYF. CDR3 bases: TGTGCCAGCAGTCCCGTAGAGGGTATTGGCACAGATACGCAGTATTTT.

This chain joins TRBV12-3 or TRBV12-4 and TRBJ1-1, with D perhaps matching TRBD1 (6 bases). The CDR3 extends over 19 amino acids. Trimming shortened V by 3 bases and J by 0 bases, and 23 bases separated the two germline ends. The CDR3 spells CASSFMYLGGGYLNTEAFF. CDR3 bases: TGTGCCAGCAGTTTTATGTATCTCGGGGGCGGTTATTTGAACACTGAAGCTTTCTTT.